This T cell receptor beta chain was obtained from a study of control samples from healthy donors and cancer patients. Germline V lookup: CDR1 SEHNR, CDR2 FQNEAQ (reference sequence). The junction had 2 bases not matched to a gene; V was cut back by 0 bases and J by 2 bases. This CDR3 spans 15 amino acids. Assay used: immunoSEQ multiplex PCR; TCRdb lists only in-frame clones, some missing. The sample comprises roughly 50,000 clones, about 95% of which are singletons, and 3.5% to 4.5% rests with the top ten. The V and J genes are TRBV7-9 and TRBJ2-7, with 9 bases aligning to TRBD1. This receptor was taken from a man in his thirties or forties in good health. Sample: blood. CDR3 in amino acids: CASSLAGQGAYEQYF. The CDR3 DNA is TGTGCCAGCAGCTTAGCGGGACAGGGAGCCTACGAGCAGTACTTC.